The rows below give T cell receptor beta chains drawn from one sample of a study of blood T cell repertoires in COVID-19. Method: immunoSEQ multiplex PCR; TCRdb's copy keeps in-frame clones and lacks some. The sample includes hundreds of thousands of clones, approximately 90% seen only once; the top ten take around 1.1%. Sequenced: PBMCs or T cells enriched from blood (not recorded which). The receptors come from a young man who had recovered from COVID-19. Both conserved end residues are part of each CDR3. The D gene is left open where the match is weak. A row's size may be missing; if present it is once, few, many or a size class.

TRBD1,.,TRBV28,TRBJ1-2,TGTGCCAGCAGCGTAGGACAGGGGTCAATCTATGGCTACACCTTC,CASSVGQGSIYGYTF
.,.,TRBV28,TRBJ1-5,TGTGCCAGCAACCTTATCCCGGGTTTTCAGCCCCAGCATTTT,CASNLIPGFQPQHF
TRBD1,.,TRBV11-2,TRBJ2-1,TGTGCCAGCAGCGGGGACAGGTCCAATGAGCAGTTCTTC,CASSGDRSNEQFF
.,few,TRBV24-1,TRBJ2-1,TGTGCCACCAGTAATCCAGCGAGTGCCCATGAGCAGTTCTTC,CATSNPASAHEQFF
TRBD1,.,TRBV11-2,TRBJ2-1,TGTGCCAGCAGATCTCCCGGGACAGGGTACAATGAGCAGTTCTTC,CASRSPGTGYNEQFF
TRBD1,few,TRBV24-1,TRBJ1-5,TGTGCCACCAGTGCCGCGGACAGGGGAAGCAATCAGCCCCAGCATTTT,CATSAADRGSNQPQHF
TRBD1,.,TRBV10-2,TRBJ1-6,TGCGCCAGCAGCGCGGGACAGGGTGATTCACCCCTCCACTTT,CASSAGQGDSPLHF
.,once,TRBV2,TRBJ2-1,TGTGCCAGCAGTGAAACAACCTACAATGAGCAGTTCTTC,CASSETTYNEQFF
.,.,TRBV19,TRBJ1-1,TGTGCCAGTATATCATCAAGGGAGGCGAACACTGAAGCTTTCTTT,CASISSREANTEAFF
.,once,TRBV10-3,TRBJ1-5,TGTGCCATCAGTGAGGTGTCAGGGGTACAGCCCCAGCATTTT,CAISEVSGVQPQHF
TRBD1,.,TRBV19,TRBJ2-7,TGTGCCAGTAGTAGGGACAGGGAGTACGAGCAGTACTTC,CASSRDREYEQYF
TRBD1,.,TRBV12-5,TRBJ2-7,TGTGCTAGTGGTCCGGGGACAGGGGCCTACGGGGAGCAGTACTTC,CASGPGTGAYGEQYF
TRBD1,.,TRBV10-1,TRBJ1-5,TGCGCCGAACGTCCCCGGATTTTTGACGGGACAGCGCCCGATTATAGCAATCAGCCCCAGCATTTT,CAERPRIFDGTAPDYSNQPQHF
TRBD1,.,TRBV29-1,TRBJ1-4,TGCAGCGCTGCGGCAGGGGGCGTCGCTAATGAAAAACTGTTTTTT,CSAAAGGVANEKLFF
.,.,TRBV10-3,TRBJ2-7,TGTGCCATCAGTGATAGGGCGGACTGGAGCTCCTACGAGCAGTACTTC,CAISDRADWSSYEQYF
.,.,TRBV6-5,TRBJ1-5,TGTGCCAGCACCTCATCCGGAGGGAATCAGCCCCAGCATTTT,CASTSSGGNQPQHF
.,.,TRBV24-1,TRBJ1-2,TGTGCCACTCAGGCGAGACAGGAACCAGAGTATGGCTACACCTTC,CATQARQEPEYGYTF
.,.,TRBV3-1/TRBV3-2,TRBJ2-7,TGTGCCAGCAGCCAAGATCTCCTATTCTACGAGCAGTACTTC,CASSQDLLFYEQYF
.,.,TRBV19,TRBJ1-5,TGTGCCAGTAGTATTTACAGCCTGGATAGCAATCAGCCCCAGCATTTT,CASSIYSLDSNQPQHF
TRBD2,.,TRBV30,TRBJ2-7,TGTGCCTGGGGGGAGGGATACGAGCAGTACTTC,CAWGEGYEQYF
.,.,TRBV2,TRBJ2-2,TGTGCCAGCAGTGATCAGGGGCCTGGGAACACCGGGGAGCTGTTTTTT,CASSDQGPGNTGELFF
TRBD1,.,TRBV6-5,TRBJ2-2,TGTGCCAGCAACGGACAGGGTAACACCGGGGAGCTGTTTTTT,CASNGQGNTGELFF
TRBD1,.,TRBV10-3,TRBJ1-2,TGTGCCATCAGTGCCGGGACAGGGGGCACCTATGGCTACACCTTC,CAISAGTGGTYGYTF
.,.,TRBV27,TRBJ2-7,TGTGCCAGCAGTTCGACTAGTAGGGGCTGGAACGAGCAGTACTTC,CASSSTSRGWNEQYF
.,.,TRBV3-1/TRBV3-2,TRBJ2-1,TGTGCCAGCAGCCAACGGGTCAGCGAGCAGTTCTTC,CASSQRVSEQFF
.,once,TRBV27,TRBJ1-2,TGTGCCAGCAGTTCCCTGGGCAGTCAATATGGCTACACCTTC,CASSSLGSQYGYTF
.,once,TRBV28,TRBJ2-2,TGTGCCAGCAGTCAAGGGAGGCTGGCAACCGGGGAGCTGTTTTTT,CASSQGRLATGELFF
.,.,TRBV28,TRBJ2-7,TGTGCCAGCAATTCCATGGGGGGATTATCCTACGAGCAGTACTTC,CASNSMGGLSYEQYF
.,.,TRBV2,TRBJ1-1,TGTGCCAGCAGTGAAGCCTCCTTAACAGTGAACACTGAAGCTTTCTTT,CASSEASLTVNTEAFF
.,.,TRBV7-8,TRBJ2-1,TGTGCCAGCAGCTTAGTGGCAAATTCGTACTCCTACAATGAGCAGTTCTTC,CASSLVANSYSYNEQFF
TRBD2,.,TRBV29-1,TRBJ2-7,TGCAGCTTGGGACTAGACGAGCAGTACTTC,CSLGLDEQYF
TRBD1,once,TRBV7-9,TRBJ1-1,TGTGCCAGCAGTTATACAGGGGGCGCGGGAATTGAAGCTTTCTTT,CASSYTGGAGIEAFF
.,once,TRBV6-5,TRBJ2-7,TGTGCCAGCAGTTACTCGAGTTTGCGGGGAACCTACGAGCAGTACTTC,CASSYSSLRGTYEQYF
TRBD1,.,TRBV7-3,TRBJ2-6,TGTGCCAGCAGCTTGGGGGATAGGACAGGCACAAGGGTCCTGACTTTC,CASSLGDRTGTRVLTF
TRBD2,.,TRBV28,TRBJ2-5,TGTGCCAGCAGTCTCGGGACTAGCGGGAGGGTTTTAGAGACCCAGTACTTC,CASSLGTSGRVLETQYF
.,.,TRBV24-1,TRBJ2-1,TGTGCCACCAGTGATCGGGGGGCGGGAACATACAATGAGCAGTTCTTC,CATSDRGAGTYNEQFF
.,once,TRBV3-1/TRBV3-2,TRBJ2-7,TGTGCCAGCAGCCAAGCCCAGACATACACTCGCTACGAGCAGTACTTC,CASSQAQTYTRYEQYF
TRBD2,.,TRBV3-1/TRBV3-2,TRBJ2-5,TGTGCCAGCAGCCAAGGCCCGGGACTACCTCAAGAGACCCAGTACTTC,CASSQGPGLPQETQYF